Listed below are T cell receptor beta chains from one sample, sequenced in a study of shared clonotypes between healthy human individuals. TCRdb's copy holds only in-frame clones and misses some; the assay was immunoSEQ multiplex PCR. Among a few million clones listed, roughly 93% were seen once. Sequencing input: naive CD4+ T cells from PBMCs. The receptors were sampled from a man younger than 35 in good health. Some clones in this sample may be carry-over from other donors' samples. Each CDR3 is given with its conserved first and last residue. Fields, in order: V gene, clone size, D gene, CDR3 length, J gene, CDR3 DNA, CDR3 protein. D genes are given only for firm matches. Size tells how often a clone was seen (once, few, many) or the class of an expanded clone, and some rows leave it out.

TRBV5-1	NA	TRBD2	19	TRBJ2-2	TGCGCCAGCAGTCCCCTCCCCGGACTAGCGGGAGATAGTACCGGGGAGCTGTTTTTT	CASSPLPGLAGDSTGELFF
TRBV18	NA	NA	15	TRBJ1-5	TGTGCCAGCTCACCGTCGGAAAATAGCAATCAGCCCCAGCATTTT	CASSPSENSNQPQHF
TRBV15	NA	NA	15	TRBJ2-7	TGTGCCACCAGCAGAGAGCGGCTCCTGTACTACGAGCAGTACTTC	CATSRERLLYYEQYF
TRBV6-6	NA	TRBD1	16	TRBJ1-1	TGTGCCAGCAGTTACGGGACAGGGGAGGGGAACACTGAAGCTTTCTTT	CASSYGTGEGNTEAFF
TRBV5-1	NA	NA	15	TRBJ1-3	TGCGCCAGCAGCTTTACAGGTTTTGCTGGAAACACCATATATTTT	CASSFTGFAGNTIYF
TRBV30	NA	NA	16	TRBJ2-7	TGTGCCTGGAGAATACCCGACGAGGCTGTTCCTACGAGACAGTACTTC	CAWRIPDEAVPTRQYF
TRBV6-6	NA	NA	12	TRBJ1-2	TGTGCCACAGGAGGGACAAGGGAGAGCTACACCTTC	CATGGTRESYTF
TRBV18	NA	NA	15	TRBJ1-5	TGTGCCAGCTCACCATCACCGGGGCCCCATCAGCCCCAGCATTTT	CASSPSPGPHQPQHF
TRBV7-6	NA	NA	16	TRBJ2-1	TGTGCCAGCAGCTTAATCTTAGCGAACAGCAGGAATGAGCAGTTCTTC	CASSLILANSRNEQFF
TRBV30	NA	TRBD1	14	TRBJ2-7	TGTGCCTGGAGTATTGACAGGGTCCCCTACGAGCAGTACTTC	CAWSIDRVPYEQYF
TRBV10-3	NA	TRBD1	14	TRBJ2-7	TGTGCCATCAGTGACCCGGGACAGACCTACGAGCAGTACTTC	CAISDPGQTYEQYF
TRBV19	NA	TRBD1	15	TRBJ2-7	TGTGCCAGTAGTAGGGGACAGGGTATTTCCCACGAGCAGTACTTC	CASSRGQGISHEQYF
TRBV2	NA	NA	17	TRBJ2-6	TGTGCCAGCAGTGATAGGATGGCAGCCTCTGGGGCCAACGTCCTGACTTTC	CASSDRMAASGANVLTF
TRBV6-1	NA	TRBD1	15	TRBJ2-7	TGTGCCAGCAGTGAAGGAGGGACAGGTTCCTACGAGCAGTACTTC	CASSEGGTGSYEQYF
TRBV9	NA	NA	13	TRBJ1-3	TGTGCCAGCAGCGTAGACGGTCGGAACACCATATATTTT	CASSVDGRNTIYF
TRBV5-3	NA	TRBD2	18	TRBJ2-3	TGTGCCAGAAGGCTAGCCCACGAACTAGCGGCTAGCACAGATACGCAGTATTTT	CARRLAHELAASTDTQYF
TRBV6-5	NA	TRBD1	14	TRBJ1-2	TGTGCCAGCAGGATAACAGGGGGCAACTATGGCTACACCTTC	CASRITGGNYGYTF
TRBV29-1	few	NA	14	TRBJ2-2	TGCAGCGTTGTCGCGGCCCTGAACACCGGGGAGCTGTTTTTT	CSVVAALNTGELFF
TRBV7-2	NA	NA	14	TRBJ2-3	TGTGCCAGCAGCTTATCACGCGCCACAGATACGCAGTATTTT	CASSLSRATDTQYF
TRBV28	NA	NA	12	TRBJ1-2	TGTGCCAGCAGTTTGGGAAAGAGGGGCTACACCTTC	CASSLGKRGYTF
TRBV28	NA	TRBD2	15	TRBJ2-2	TGTGCCAGCAGATTAGCGGGAGTTAGGGCCGGGGAGCTGTTTTTT	CASRLAGVRAGELFF
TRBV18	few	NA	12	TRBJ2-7	TGTGCCAGCTCACCACGGAACCTCGAGCAGTACTTC	CASSPRNLEQYF
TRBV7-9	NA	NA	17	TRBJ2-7	TGTGCCAGCAGCCCCGTCTTCTTGGGGGCAGGGGATTACGAGCAGTACTTC	CASSPVFLGAGDYEQYF
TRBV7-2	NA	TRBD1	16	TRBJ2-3	TGTGCCAGCAGCTCCCCGACAGGGGGCAGGACAGATACGCAGTATTTT	CASSSPTGGRTDTQYF
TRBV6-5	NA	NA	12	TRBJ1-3	TGTGCCAGCAGTAATACAGGGAACACCATATATTTT	CASSNTGNTIYF
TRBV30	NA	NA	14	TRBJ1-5	TGTGCCTGGAGTCGGGTCGTCGGGAATCAGCCCCAGCATTTT	CAWSRVVGNQPQHF
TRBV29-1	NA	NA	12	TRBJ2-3	TGCAGCGTTGAATTCGGTAGAGATACGCAGTATTTT	CSVEFGRDTQYF
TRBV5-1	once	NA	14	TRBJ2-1	TGCGCCAGCAGCTCAGGGTCAACCTACAATGAGCAGTTCTTC	CASSSGSTYNEQFF
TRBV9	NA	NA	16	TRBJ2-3	TGTGCCAGCAGCGTAGCGTCTACACCCGGGACAGATACGCAGTATTTT	CASSVASTPGTDTQYF
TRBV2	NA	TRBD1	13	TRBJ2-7	TGTGCCAGCAACACAGGGGGAGACGTCCCCTTTAACTTC	CASNTGGDVPFNF
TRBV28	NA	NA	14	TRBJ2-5	TGTGCCAGCAGTTTATATCAGGGCCGGGGGACCCAGTACTTC	CASSLYQGRGTQYF
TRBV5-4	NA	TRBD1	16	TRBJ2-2	TGTGCCAGCAGCCGTTTAACAGGGGGCGCAGACGGGGAGCTGTTTTTT	CASSRLTGGADGELFF
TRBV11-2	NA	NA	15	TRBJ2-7	TGTGCCAGCAGCCCGTCGGTTTTAGCCTCCTACGAGCAGTACTTC	CASSPSVLASYEQYF
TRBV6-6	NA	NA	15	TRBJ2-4	TGTGCCAGCAGGACCGCGGAACCAGCCAAAAACATTCAGTACTTC	CASRTAEPAKNIQYF
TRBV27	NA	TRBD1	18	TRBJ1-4	TGTGCCAGCAGTTTATCACCCCGGGACAGGGGGATTAATGAAAAACTGTTTTTT	CASSLSPRDRGINEKLFF
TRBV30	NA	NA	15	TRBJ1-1	TGTGCCTGGAGCGTCGGAGGGGCCCCGAACACTGAAGCTTTCTTT	CAWSVGGAPNTEAFF
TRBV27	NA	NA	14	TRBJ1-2	TGTGCCAGCAGTTCCCCCGGAGGGGAACGTGGCTACACCTTC	CASSSPGGERGYTF
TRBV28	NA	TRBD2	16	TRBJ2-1	TGTGCCAGCAGTTTACGTCCCCGGGTAGCGGGATATGAGCAGTTCTTC	CASSLRPRVAGYEQFF
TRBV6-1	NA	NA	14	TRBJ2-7	TGTGCCAGCAGTGTAGGGGACACCCTCTACGAGCAGTACTTC	CASSVGDTLYEQYF
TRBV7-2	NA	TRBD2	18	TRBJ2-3	TGTGCCAGCAGCTTATCCGGGACTAGCGGGAGGAGAGGAGATACGCAGTATTTT	CASSLSGTSGRRGDTQYF
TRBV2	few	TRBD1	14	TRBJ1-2	TGTGCCAGCAGGCAGGACAGGGCCGGCTATGGCTACACCTTC	CASRQDRAGYGYTF
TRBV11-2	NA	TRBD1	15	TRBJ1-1	TGTGCCAGCAGGTTCGGGGACAGTAGGAACACTGAAGCTTTCTTT	CASRFGDSRNTEAFF
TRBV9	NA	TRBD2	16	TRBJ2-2	TGTGCCAGCAGCCAAGGAGCGGGAGGGGACACCGGGGAGCTGTTTTTT	CASSQGAGGDTGELFF
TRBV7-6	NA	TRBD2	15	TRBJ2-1	TGTGCCAGCAGCTTAGATGGGCGGGAGAACAATGAGCAGTTCTTC	CASSLDGRENNEQFF
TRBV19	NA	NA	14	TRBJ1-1	TGTGCCAGTAGCCCCCTGGGCAGGGACTATGAAGCTTTCTTT	CASSPLGRDYEAFF
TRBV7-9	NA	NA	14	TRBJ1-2	TGTGCCAGCAGCCCCCTGCGTAGCTTAGCGGGCTACACCTTC	CASSPLRSLAGYTF
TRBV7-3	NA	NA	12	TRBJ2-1	TGTGCCAGCAGCTTCCCGGGGAATGAGCAGTTCTTC	CASSFPGNEQFF
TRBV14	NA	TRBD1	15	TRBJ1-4	TGTGCCAGCAGCCAAGGCGGACAGGAATATGAAAAACTGTTTTTT	CASSQGGQEYEKLFF
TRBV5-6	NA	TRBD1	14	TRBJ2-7	TGTGCCAGCAGCACCCGGACAGGGCTCTACGAGCAGTACTTC	CASSTRTGLYEQYF